The 11 T cell receptor beta chains listed next were all sequenced from one sample in a study of patients and donors after allogeneic stem cell transplantation. One entry per CDR3 protein, called by TCRdb with MiXCR from the RT-PCR reads. The data contain 410,000 or so distinct CDR3 sequences, around 16% of them singletons. What was sequenced was blood, either unsorted or a sorted T cell fraction (not recorded which). The receptor source for this set is a human donor who was either an allogeneic HSCT recipient or a stem cell or donor lymphocyte infusion donor (not recorded which). It is not recorded whose cells these are; they may come from a transplant donor.

This chain links TRBV20-1 with TRBJ2-1; TRBD2 might be the D (5 bases). The CDR3 is 14 amino acids. V was cut by 6 bases and J by 14 bases, with 26 bases left in between. CDR1 and CDR2 (germline): DFQATT, SNEGSKA (reference sequence). The CDR3: CSADAPRGRNEEFF. DNA of the CDR3: TGCAGTGCCGACGCCCCCCGTGGGAGAAATGAAGAGTTCTTC.

This clonotype has a handful of counts. V and J are TRBV18 and TRBJ1-2; 10 positions agree with TRBD1. Germline V lookup: CDR1 KGHSH, CDR2 LQKENI. The CDR3 sequence is 15 residues long. Trimming cost V 4 bases and J 0 bases; bases outside gene matches: 2. DNA of the CDR3: TGTGCCAGCTCACTCGACAGGGGGCCTAACTATGGCTACACCTTC. Translation gives CASSLDRGPNYGYTF.

This clonotype was seen more than once but under ten times. The chain is built from TRBV20-1 and TRBJ2-7; D is possibly TRBD1 (6 bases). The CDR3 has 14 residues. Trimming pared 5 bases from V and 2 bases from J, leaving 16 bases between. Germline V gives CDR1 DFQATT, CDR2 SNEGSKA (reference sequence). As DNA, the CDR3 is TGCAGTGCTGATTCCACTAGGGGGACCTACGAGCAGTACTTC. Encoded protein: CSADSTRGTYEQYF.

This clonotype was recorded at least ten times. The rearrangement joins TRBV12-3 or TRBV12-4 to TRBJ2-1; maybe TRBD1 (5 bases). CDR3 size: 11 residues. Trimming removed 8 bases from V and 9 bases from J, with 11 bases in between. In DNA form, the CDR3 reads TGTGCCAGCTCCCGACAGCTTGAGCAGTTCTTC. This sequence encodes CASSRQLEQFF.

V usage is TRBV9 and J usage is TRBJ1-5; D is possibly TRBD1 (6 bases). Germline CDR1 SGDLS, CDR2 YYNGEE. The V end was cut by 1 base, the J end by 5 bases, with 19 bases between. This CDR3 spans 17 amino acids. CDR3 loop: CASSVPNTSGDDQPQHF. CDR3 DNA: TGTGCCAGCAGCGTACCGAACACTTCAGGGGATGATCAGCCCCAGCATTTT. The full variable domain, completed using reference TRBV9 and TRBJ1-5, is DSGVTQTPKHLITATGQRVTLRCSPRSGDLSVYWYQQSLDQGLQFLIQYYNGEERAKGNILERFSAQQFPDLHSELNLSSLELGDSALYFCASSVPNTSGDDQPQHFGDGTRLSIL.

This clonotype was found a few times. The chain carries TRBV4-1 and TRBJ2-7, with D possibly called TRBD1 or TRBD2 (7 bases each). CDR3 length equals 14 residues. V was clipped by 4 bases and J by 3 bases, with 13 bases between them. CDR1 and CDR2 (germline): MGHRA, YSYEKL. CDR3: CASSRTGEGYEQYF. The CDR3 DNA sequence: TGCGCCAGCAGCCGTACAGGGGAGGGCTACGAGCAGTACTTC.

This clonotype has just a few counts. The CDR3 reads CASGETAKATDTQYF. Here the CDR3 DNA reads TGCGCCAGCGGGGAGACAGCGAAAGCAACAGATACGCAGTATTTT. V usage is TRBV5-1 and J usage is TRBJ2-3, with D perhaps being TRBD1 or TRBD2 (5 bases each). The CDR3 length is 15 residues. The germline gives CDR1 SGHRS, CDR2 YFSETQ. V was clipped by 7 bases and J by 3 bases, with 18 bases between them. The whole variable domain, remainder taken from reference TRBV5-1 and TRBJ2-3, is KAGVTQTPRYLIKTRGQQVTLSCSPISGHRSVSWYQQTPGQGLQFLFEYFSETQRNKGNFPGRFSGRQFSNSRSEMNVSTLELGDSALYLCASGETAKATDTQYFGPGTRLTVL.

The J gene is TRBJ2-2, the V gene TRBV4-3; D gene uncertain. Germline CDR1 is LGHNA and CDR2 is YSLEER. This CDR3 is built from 14 residues. Trimming shortened V by 2 bases and J by 3 bases, and 7 bases separated the two germline ends. CDR3 nucleotide sequence: TGCGCCAGCAGCCAACTCCGGGACACCGGGGAGCTGTTTTTT. This codes for CASSQLRDTGELFF.

This clonotype was seen more than once but under ten times. The chain links TRBV4-1 to TRBJ1-5; weak D call: TRBD1 (6 bases). Looked up from germline, CDR1 is MGHRA and CDR2 is YSYEKL. Trimming pared 1 base from V and 3 bases from J, leaving 13 bases between. This CDR3 comprises 16 residues. Here the CDR3 DNA reads TGCGCCAGCAGCCAAGGTTCCGGGACACACAATCAGCCCCAGCATTTT. It is translated as CASSQGSGTHNQPQHF.

The sample holds a few counts of this clonotype. The J gene is TRBJ2-5, the V gene TRBV6-5; TRBD2 matches at 10 bases. The CDR3 extends over 16 amino acids. The junction had 9 bases not matched to a gene; V was cut back by 3 bases and J by 5 bases. Germline CDR1 MNHEY, CDR2 SVGAGI. The CDR3 DNA is TGTGCCAGCAGTTATCGTATGTTTAGCGGGAGGGAGACCCAGTACTTC. Translating it yields CASSYRMFSGRETQYF.

This clonotype has a handful of counts. The chain links TRBV24-1 to TRBJ2-5, with 14 nucleotides matching TRBD2. The CDR3 extends over 16 amino acids. Looked up from germline, CDR1 is KGHDR and CDR2 is SFDVKD. After removal of 4 bases from V and 4 bases from J, the junction contained 4 bases not matched to a gene. The CDR3 DNA sequence: TGTGCCACCAGTGAAGGGACTAGCGGGAGTAGAGAGACCCAGTACTTC. This translates into CATSEGTSGSRETQYF.